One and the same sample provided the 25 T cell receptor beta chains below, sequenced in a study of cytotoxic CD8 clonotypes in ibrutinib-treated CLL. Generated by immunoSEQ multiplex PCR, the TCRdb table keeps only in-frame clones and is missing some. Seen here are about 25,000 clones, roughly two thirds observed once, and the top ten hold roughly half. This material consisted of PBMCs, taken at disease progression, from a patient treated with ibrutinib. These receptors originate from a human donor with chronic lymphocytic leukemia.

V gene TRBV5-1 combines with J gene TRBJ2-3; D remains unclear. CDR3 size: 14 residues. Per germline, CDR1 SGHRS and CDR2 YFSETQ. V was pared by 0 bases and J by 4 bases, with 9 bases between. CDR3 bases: TGCGCCAGCAGCTTGGGAACAGCTGCAGATACGCAGTATTTT. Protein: CASSLGTAADTQYF.

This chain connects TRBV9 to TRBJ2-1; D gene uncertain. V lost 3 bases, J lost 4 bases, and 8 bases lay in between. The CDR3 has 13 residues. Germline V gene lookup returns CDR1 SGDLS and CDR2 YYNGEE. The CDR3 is CASSGSRYNEQFF. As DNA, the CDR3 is TGTGCCAGCAGCGGTAGTAGATACAATGAGCAGTTCTTC.

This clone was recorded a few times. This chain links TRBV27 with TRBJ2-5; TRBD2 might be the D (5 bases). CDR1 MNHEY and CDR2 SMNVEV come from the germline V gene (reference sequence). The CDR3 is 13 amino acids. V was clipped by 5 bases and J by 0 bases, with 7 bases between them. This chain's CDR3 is CASSGLYQETQYF. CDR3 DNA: TGTGCCAGCAGTGGACTCTACCAAGAGACCCAGTACTTC.

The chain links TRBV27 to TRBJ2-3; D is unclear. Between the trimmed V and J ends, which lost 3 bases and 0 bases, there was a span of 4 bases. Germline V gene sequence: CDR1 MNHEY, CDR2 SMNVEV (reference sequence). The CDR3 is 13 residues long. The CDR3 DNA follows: TGTGCCAGCAGTTTCGGCAGCACAGATACGCAGTATTTT. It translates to CASSFGSTDTQYF.

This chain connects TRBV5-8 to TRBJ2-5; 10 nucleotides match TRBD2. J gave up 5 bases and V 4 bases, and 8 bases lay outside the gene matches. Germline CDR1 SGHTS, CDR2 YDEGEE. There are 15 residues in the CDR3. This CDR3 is CASSQGLAIRETQYF. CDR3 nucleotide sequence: TGTGCCAGCAGCCAGGGACTAGCGATTCGGGAGACCCAGTACTTC.

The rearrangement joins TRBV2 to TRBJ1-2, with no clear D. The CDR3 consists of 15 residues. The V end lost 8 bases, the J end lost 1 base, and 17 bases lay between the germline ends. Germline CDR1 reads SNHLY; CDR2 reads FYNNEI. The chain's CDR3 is CASFGGGRSNYGYTF. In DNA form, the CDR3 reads TGTGCCAGCTTTGGAGGTGGCAGAAGTAACTATGGCTACACCTTC.

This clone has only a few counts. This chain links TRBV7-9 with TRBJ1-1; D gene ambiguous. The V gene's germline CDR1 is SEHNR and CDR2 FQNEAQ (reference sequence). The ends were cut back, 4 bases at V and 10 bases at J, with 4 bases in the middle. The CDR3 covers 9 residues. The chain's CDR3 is CASSSTAFF. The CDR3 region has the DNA TGTGCCAGCAGCTCTACAGCTTTCTTT.

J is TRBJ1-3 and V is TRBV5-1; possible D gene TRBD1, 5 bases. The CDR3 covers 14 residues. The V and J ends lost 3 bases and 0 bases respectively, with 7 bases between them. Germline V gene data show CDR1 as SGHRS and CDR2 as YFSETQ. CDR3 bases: TGCGCCAGCAGCTGGGGGGTCTCTGGAAACACCATATATTTT. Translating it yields CASSWGVSGNTIYF.

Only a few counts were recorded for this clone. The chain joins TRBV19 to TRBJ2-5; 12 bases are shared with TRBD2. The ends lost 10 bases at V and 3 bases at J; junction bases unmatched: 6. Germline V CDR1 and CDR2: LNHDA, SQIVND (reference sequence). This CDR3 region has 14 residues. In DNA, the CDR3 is TGTGCCACCTCTAGCGGGGGGGGAAAAGAGACCCAGTACTTC. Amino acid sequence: CATSSGGGKETQYF.

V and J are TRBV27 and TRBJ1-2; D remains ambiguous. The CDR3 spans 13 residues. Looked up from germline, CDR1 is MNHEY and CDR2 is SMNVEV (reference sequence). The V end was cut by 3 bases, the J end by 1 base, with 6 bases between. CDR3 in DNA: TGTGCCAGCAGTTTCCGGGTTAACTATGGCTACACCTTC. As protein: CASSFRVNYGYTF.

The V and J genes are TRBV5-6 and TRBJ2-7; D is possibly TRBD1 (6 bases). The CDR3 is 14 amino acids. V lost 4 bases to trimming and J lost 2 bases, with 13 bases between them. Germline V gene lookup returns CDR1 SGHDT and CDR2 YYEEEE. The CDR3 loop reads CASSPVGAPYEQYF. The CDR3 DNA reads TGTGCCAGCAGCCCCGTGGGGGCCCCCTACGAGCAGTACTTC.

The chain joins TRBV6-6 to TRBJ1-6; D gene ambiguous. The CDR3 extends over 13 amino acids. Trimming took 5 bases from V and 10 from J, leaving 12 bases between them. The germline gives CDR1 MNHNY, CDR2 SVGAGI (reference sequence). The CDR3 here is CASSAQAWSPLHF. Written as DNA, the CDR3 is TGTGCCAGCAGTGCCCAGGCTTGGTCACCCCTCCACTTT.

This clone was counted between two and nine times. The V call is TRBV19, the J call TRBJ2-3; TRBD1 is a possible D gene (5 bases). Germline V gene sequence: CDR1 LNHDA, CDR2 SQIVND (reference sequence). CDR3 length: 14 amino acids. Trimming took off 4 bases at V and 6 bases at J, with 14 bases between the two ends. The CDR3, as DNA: TGTGCCAGTAGTACGGCAGGGATAGTTGATACGCAGTATTTT. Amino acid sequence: CASSTAGIVDTQYF.

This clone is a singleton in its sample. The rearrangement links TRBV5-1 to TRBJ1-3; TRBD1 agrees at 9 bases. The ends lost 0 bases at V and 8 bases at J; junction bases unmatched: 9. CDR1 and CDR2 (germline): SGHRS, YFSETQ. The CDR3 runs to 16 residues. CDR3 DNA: TGCGCCAGCAGCTTGGAAATGGGACAGGGCGAAGACACCATATATTTT. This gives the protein CASSLEMGQGEDTIYF.

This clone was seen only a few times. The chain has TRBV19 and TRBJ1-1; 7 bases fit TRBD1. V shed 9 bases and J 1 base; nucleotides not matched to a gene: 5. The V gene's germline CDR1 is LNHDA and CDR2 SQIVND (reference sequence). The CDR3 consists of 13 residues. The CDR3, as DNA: TGTGCCAGCCAGGACAGGAGGAACACTGAAGCTTTCTTT. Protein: CASQDRRNTEAFF. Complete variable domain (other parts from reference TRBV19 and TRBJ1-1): DGGITQSPKYLFRKEGQNVTLSCEQNLNHDAMYWYRQDPGQGLRLIYYSQIVNDFQKGDIAEGYSVSREKKESFPLTVTSAQKNPTAFYLCASQDRRNTEAFFGQGTRLTVV.

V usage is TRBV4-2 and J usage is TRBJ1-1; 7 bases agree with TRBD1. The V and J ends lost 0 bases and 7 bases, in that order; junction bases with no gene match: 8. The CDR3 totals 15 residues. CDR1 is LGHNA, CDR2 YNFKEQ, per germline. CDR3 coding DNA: TGTGCCAGCAGCCAAGACCTTTTATGGGACAGTGAAGCTTTCTTT. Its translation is CASSQDLLWDSEAFF.

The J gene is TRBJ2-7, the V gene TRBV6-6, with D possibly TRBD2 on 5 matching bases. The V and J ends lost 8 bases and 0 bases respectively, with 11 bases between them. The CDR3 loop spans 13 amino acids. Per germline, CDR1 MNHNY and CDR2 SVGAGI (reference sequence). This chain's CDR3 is CASCPTISYEQYF. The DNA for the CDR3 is TGTGCCAGCTGCCCGACTATCTCCTACGAGCAGTACTTC.

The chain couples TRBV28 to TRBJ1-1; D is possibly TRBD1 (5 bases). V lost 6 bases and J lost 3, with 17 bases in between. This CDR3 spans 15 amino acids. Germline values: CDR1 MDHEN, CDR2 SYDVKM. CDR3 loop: CASSARGEWDTEAFF. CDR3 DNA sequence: TGTGCCAGCAGCGCCCGGGGGGAGTGGGACACTGAAGCTTTCTTT.

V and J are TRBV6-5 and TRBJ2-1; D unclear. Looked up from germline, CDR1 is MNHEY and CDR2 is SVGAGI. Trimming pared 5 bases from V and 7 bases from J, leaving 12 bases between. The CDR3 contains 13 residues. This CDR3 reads CASSPFEENEQFF. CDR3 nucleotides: TGTGCCAGCAGTCCCTTTGAAGAGAATGAGCAGTTCTTC.

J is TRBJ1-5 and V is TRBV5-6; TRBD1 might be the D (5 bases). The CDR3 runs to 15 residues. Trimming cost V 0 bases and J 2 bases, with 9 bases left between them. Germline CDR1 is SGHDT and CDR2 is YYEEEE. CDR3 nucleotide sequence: TGTGCCAGCAGCTTGGGGGGGTTTCGCAATCAGCCCCAGCATTTT. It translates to CASSLGGFRNQPQHF.

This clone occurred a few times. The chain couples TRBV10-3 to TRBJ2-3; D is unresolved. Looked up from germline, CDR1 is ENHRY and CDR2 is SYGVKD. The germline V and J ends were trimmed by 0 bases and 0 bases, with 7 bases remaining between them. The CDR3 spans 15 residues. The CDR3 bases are TGTGCCATCAGTGAGTCAGGTGCTAGCACAGATACGCAGTATTTT. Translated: CAISESGASTDTQYF.

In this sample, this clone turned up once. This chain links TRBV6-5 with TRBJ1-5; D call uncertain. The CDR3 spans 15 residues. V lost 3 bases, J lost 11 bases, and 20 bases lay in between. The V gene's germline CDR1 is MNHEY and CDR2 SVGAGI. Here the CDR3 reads CASSYEKVPIASQHF. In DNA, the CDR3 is TGTGCCAGCAGTTATGAGAAAGTCCCCATCGCGTCCCAGCATTTT.

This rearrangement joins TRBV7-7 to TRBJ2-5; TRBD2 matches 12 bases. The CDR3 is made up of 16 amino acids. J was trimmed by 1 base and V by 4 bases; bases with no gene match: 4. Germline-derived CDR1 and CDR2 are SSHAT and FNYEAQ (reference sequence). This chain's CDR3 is CASSSTSGGLQETQYF. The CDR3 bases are TGTGCCAGCAGCTCGACTAGCGGGGGCCTCCAAGAGACCCAGTACTTC.

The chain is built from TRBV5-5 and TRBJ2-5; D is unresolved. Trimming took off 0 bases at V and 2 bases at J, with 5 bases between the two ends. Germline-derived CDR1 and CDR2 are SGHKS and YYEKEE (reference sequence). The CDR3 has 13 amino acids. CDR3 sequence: CASSLGLQETQYF. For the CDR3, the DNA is TGTGCCAGCAGCTTGGGGCTGCAAGAGACCCAGTACTTC.

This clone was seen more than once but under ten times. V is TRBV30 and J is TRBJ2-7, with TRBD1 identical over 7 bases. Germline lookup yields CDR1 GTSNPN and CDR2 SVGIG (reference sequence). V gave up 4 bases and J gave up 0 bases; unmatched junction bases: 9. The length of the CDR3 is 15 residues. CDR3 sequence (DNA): TGTGCCTGGACGAAGGGGGCGACGAGCTCCTACGAGCAGTACTTC. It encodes CAWTKGATSSYEQYF.